Shown below are 14 T cell receptor beta chains from a single sample sequenced in a study of cytomegalovirus exposure and HLA in healthy donors. With 60 Vbeta and 13 Jbeta primers, the PCR was carried out. TCRdb's copy holds only in-frame clones and misses some; the assay was immunoSEQ multiplex PCR. The sample lists 150,000 to 200,000 clones, about 81% occurring once. Specimen: PBMCs. These receptors originate from a woman in her late teens or twenties in good health and CMV-seropositive.

This clone was picked up one time. This chain uses TRBV7-6 with TRBJ2-7, with 7 bases identical to TRBD1. CDR3 length: 12 amino acids. Germline V gives CDR1 SGHVS, CDR2 FNYEAQ. V was clipped by 8 bases and J by 7 bases; unmatched bases: 8. CDR3 DNA sequence: TGTGCCAGCTCCGAGGGGGCTCGGGAGCAGTACTTC. It yields the protein CASSEGAREQYF. Complete variable domain (other parts from reference TRBV7-6 and TRBJ2-7): GAGVSQSPRYKVTKRGQDVALRCDPISGHVSLYWYRQALGQGPEFLTYFNYEAQQDKSGLPNDRFSAERPEGSISTLTIQRTEQRDSAMYRCASSEGAREQYFGPGTRLTVT.

This chain connects TRBV5-4 to TRBJ1-1, with D hard to call. The CDR3 totals 15 residues. CDR1 is SGHNT, CDR2 YYREEE, per germline (reference sequence). V lost 3 bases, J lost 0 bases, and 12 bases lay in between. CDR3: CASSSNLDLNTEAFF. The CDR3 DNA is TGTGCCAGCAGCTCGAACTTGGACTTGAACACTGAAGCTTTCTTT.

J is TRBJ2-5 and V is TRBV7-9; no clear D gene. Trimming left V 3 bases short and J 1 base short, with 12 bases between. The CDR3 extends over 15 amino acids. Germline V gene sequence: CDR1 SEHNR, CDR2 FQNEAQ (reference sequence). CDR3 sequence: CASSFSLAPQETQYF. CDR3 sequence (DNA): TGTGCCAGCAGCTTTTCTTTAGCCCCCCAAGAGACCCAGTACTTC.

This clone has more than one count but fewer than ten. This chain joins TRBV28 and TRBJ1-5; tentative D call: TRBD1 (5 bases). This CDR3 comprises 14 residues. V lost 6 bases and J 3 bases, leaving 12 bases between the germline ends. The germline V gene has CDR1 MDHEN and CDR2 SYDVKM. The CDR3 region is CASRLDSYNQPQHF. CDR3 bases: TGTGCCAGCAGACTTGACAGCTACAATCAGCCCCAGCATTTT.

The genes are TRBV6-4 and TRBJ2-3, with TRBD2 matching over 8 bases. The CDR3 spans 14 residues. Germline-derived CDR1 and CDR2 are MRHNA and SNTAGT. V gave up 2 bases and J gave up 2 bases; unmatched junction bases: 0. This CDR3 reads CASSDGLATDTQYF. The CDR3 DNA sequence: TGTGCCAGCAGTGACGGACTAGCCACAGATACGCAGTATTTT.

This rearrangement joins TRBV28 to TRBJ1-5; possible D gene TRBD1, 5 bases. V was clipped by 9 bases and J by 0 bases, with 15 bases between them. The CDR3 is 15 residues long. Germline-derived CDR1 and CDR2 are MDHEN and SYDVKM. CDR3 in DNA: TGTGCCAGTAACGTTGGGGGGATTAGCAATCAGCCCCAGCATTTT. Residues: CASNVGGISNQPQHF.

This chain joins TRBV28 and TRBJ2-3; TRBD2 matches 13 bases. The CDR3 has 14 amino acids. The trim removed 6 bases at V and 6 bases at J, leaving 3 bases unmatched. Germline-derived CDR1 and CDR2 are MDHEN and SYDVKM. CDR3 in DNA: TGTGCCAGCAGACTAGCGGGGGGGCTGGATACGCAGTATTTT. This gives the protein CASRLAGGLDTQYF.

Turning to this clone: Other DNA sequences in the sample encode the same CDR3. V usage is TRBV18 and J usage is TRBJ1-4; 8 positions agree with TRBD1. The CDR3 is made up of 14 amino acids. Germline CDR1 KGHSH, CDR2 LQKENI. The V segment lost 3 bases and the J segment 5 bases; nucleotides outside the gene matches: 2. CDR3 coding DNA: TGTGCCAGCTCACCGGGACAGGACAATGAAAAACTGTTTTTT. Amino acids: CASSPGQDNEKLFF.

The chain has TRBV18 and TRBJ1-2; TRBD1 agrees at 9 bases. The CDR3 contains 17 residues. Germline lookup yields CDR1 KGHSH and CDR2 LQKENI. Trimming removed 3 bases from V and 7 bases from J; junction bases left unmatched: 15. As DNA, the CDR3 is TGTGCCAGCTCACCGGGCCGATTCCGGGACAGGGCCACTGGCTACACCTTC. The encoded protein is CASSPGRFRDRATGYTF. The full variable domain, completed using reference TRBV18 and TRBJ1-2, is NAGVMQNPRHLVRRRGQEARLRCSPMKGHSHVYWYRQLPEEGLKFMVYLQKENIIDESGMPKERFSAEFPKEGPSILRIQQVVRGDSAAYFCASSPGRFRDRATGYTFGSGTRLTVV.

This clone was counted between two and nine times. The chain links TRBV19 to TRBJ2-4, with TRBD2 matching over 15 bases. Looked up from germline, CDR1 is LNHDA and CDR2 is SQIVND (reference sequence). Losses at the gene ends were 8 bases for V and 6 bases for J; bases not matched to a gene: 8. The CDR3 has 16 amino acids. CDR3 amino acids: CASGGLAGGPGNIQYF. The CDR3 DNA sequence: TGTGCCAGTGGCGGACTAGCGGGGGGGCCCGGAAACATTCAGTACTTC.

The V call is TRBV13, the J call TRBJ1-2, with 10 bases identical to TRBD1. The junction had 22 bases not matched to a gene; V was cut back by 2 bases and J by 4 bases. This CDR3 comprises 21 residues. Germline V lookup: CDR1 PRHDT, CDR2 FYEKMQ (reference sequence). The CDR3 DNA reads TGTGCCAGCAGCTTATGGGTTTGGGGACGACAGGGGGCGGCTCAGGGCTATGGCTACACCTTC. Protein product: CASSLWVWGRQGAAQGYGYTF. Drawing the rest from reference TRBV13 and TRBJ1-2, the complete variable domain is AAGVIQSPRHLIKEKRETATLKCYPIPRHDTVYWYQQGPGQDPQFLISFYEKMQSDKGSIPDRFSAQQFSDYHSELNMSSLELGDSALYFCASSLWVWGRQGAAQGYGYTFGSGTRLTVV.

Regarding this clone: At one of its ends the junction is not consistent with the germline gene, which may arise from a read error. This sequence joins TRBV18 and TRBJ1-6; D possibly corresponds to TRBD1 (5 bases). CDR1 KGHSH and CDR2 LQKENI come from the germline V gene. This CDR3 is 16 amino acids long. CDR3: CASSPAGGTNNSPLHF. The CDR3 DNA is TGTGCCAGCTCACCGGCGGGGGGGACTAATAACTCACCCCTCCACTTT. Together with reference TRBV18 and TRBJ1-6, the CDR3 gives the full variable domain: NAGVMQNPRHLVRRRGQEARLRCSPMKGHSHVYWYRQLPEEGLKFMVYLQKENIIDESGMPKERFSAEFPKEGPSILRIQQVVRGDSAAYFCASSPAGGTNNSPLHFGNGTRLTVT.

The chain couples TRBV27 to TRBJ2-3; D is possibly TRBD2 (7 bases). From germline, CDR1 is MNHEY and CDR2 SMNVEV (reference sequence). This CDR3 spans 15 amino acids. Between the trimmed V and J ends, which lost 6 bases and 4 bases, there was a span of 17 bases. CDR3 bases: TGTGCCAGCAGCCCCGGGGGGCCACTCTCAGATACGCAGTATTTT. It yields the protein CASSPGGPLSDTQYF.

J is TRBJ2-5 and V is TRBV6-6; D call uncertain. The germline V and J ends were trimmed by 4 bases and 3 bases, with 3 bases remaining between them. This CDR3 contains 11 residues. CDR1 and CDR2 (germline): MNHNY, SVGAGI (reference sequence). The CDR3 coding sequence is TGTGCCAGCAGTTCTAAAGAGACCCAGTACTTC. Its protein product is CASSSKETQYF.